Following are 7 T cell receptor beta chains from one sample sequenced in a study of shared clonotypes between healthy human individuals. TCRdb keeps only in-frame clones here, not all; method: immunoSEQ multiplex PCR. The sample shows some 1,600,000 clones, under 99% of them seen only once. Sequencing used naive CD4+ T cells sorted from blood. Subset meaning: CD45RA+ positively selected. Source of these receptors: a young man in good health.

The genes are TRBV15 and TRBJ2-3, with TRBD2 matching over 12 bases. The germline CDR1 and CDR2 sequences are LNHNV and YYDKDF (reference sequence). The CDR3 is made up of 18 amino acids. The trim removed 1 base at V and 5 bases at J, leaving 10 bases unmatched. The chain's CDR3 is CATSRGIFRTSGIDTQYF. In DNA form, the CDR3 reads TGTGCCACCAGCAGAGGAATTTTCCGGACTAGCGGGATAGATACGCAGTATTTT.

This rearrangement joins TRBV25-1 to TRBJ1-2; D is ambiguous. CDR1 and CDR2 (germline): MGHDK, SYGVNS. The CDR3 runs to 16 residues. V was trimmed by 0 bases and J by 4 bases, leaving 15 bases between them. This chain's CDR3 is CASSEYRWGDGYGYTF. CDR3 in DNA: TGTGCCAGCAGTGAATATAGATGGGGAGACGGCTATGGCTACACCTTC.

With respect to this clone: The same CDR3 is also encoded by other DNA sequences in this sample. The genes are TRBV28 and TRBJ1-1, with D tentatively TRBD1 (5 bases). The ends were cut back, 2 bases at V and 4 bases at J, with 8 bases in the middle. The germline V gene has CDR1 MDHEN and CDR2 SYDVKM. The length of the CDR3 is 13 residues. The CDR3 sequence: CASSLRGITEAFF. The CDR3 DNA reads TGTGCCAGCAGTTTACGGGGGATCACTGAAGCTTTCTTT.

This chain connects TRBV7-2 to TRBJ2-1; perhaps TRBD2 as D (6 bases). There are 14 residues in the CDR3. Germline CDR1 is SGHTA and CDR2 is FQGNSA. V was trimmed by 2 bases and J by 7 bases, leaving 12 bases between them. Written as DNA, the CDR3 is TGTGCCAGCAGCTTAAGGGCCGGGGGTAATGAGCAGTTCTTC. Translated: CASSLRAGGNEQFF.

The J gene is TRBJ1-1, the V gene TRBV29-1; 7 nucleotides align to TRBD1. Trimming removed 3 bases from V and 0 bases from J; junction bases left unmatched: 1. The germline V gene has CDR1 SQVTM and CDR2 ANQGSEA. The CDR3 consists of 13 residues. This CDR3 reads CSVEDRMNTEAFF. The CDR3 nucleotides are TGCAGCGTTGAGGACAGGATGAACACTGAAGCTTTCTTT.

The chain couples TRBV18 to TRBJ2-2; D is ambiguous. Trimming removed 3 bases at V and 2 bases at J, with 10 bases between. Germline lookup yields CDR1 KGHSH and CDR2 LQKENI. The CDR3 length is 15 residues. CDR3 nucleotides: TGTGCCAGCTCACCGTCTAGGGTTAACACCGGGGAGCTGTTTTTT. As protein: CASSPSRVNTGELFF.

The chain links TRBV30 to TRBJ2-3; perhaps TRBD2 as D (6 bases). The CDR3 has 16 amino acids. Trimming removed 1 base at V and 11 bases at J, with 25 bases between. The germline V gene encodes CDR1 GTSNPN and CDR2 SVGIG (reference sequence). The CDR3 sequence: CAWSAPGAGLPAGQYF. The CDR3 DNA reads TGTGCCTGGAGTGCCCCCGGTGCAGGACTACCAGCCGGGCAGTATTTT.